This T cell receptor beta chain was captured by sequencing in a study of blood T cell repertoires in COVID-19. The protocol was immunoSEQ multiplex PCR, while the TCRdb copy is restricted to in-frame clones and leaves out a portion. Of approximately 97,000 clones listed, roughly nine tenths are singletons. CDR1 and CDR2 (germline): MDHEN, SYDVKM. The V gene end was trimmed by 4 bases and the J gene end by 3 bases; junction bases not matched to a gene: 7. The CDR3 spans 15 residues. This rearrangement joins TRBV28 to TRBJ2-7; 9 bases line up with TRBD1. This TCR was sampled from a man aged 55 to 69 with acute or convalescent COVID-19. The material sequenced was peripheral blood. The CDR3 nucleotides read TGTGCCAGCAGTTACCACAGGGGGCCCATCTACGAGCAGTACTTC. Its protein product is CASSYHRGPIYEQYF.